A selection of T cell receptor beta chains follows, all from one sample in a study of cytomegalovirus exposure and HLA in healthy donors. The protocol was immunoSEQ multiplex PCR, while the TCRdb copy is restricted to in-frame clones and leaves out a portion. This table lists approximately 60,000 clones. Sample: PBMCs. The source is a man aged 25 to 40 in good health and CMV-seropositive. The CDR3 runs from the conserved cysteine through the conserved F or W. The D gene is left open where the match is weak.

CDR3aa	CDR3nt	v_gene	d_gene	j_gene
CASSLPGLDGYTF	TGCGCCAGCAGCTTGCCGGGACTTGACGGCTACACCTTC	TRBV5-1	.	TRBJ1-2
CASSSTRDSSSYEQYF	TGTGCCAGCAGCTCCACCCGGGACTCGAGCTCCTACGAGCAGTACTTC	TRBV13	.	TRBJ2-7
CASSITSGRMDEQFF	TGTGCCAGCAGCATAACTAGCGGGAGAATGGATGAGCAGTTCTTC	TRBV21-1	.	TRBJ2-1
CASSLAGQRSSYEQYF	TGTGCCAGCAGCTTAGCGGGACAGCGGAGCTCCTACGAGCAGTACTTC	TRBV11-2	TRBD1	TRBJ2-7
CASSQGGQSNSPLHF	TGTGCCAGCAGCCAAGGAGGACAGAGTAATTCACCCCTCCACTTT	TRBV4-2	.	TRBJ1-6
CASSIGGGTGNTIYF	TGCGCCAGCAGTATTGGTGGGGGGACTGGAAACACCATATATTTT	TRBV5-1	.	TRBJ1-3
CASAAFSNEQYF	TGTGCCTCAGCGGCTTTTTCCAACGAGCAGTACTTC	TRBV27	.	TRBJ2-7
CASSLNQGNGNTIYF	TGCGCCAGCAGCCTAAACCAGGGTAATGGAAACACCATATATTTT	TRBV4-1	.	TRBJ1-3
CASSSGTFNEKLFF	TGTGCCAGTAGTTCCGGGACATTTAATGAAAAACTGTTTTTT	TRBV19	.	TRBJ1-4
CASSQVYPLAVNPSEQYF	TGCGCCAGCAGCCAAGTTTACCCCCTCGCAGTGAATCCTAGCGAGCAGTACTTC	TRBV4-1	.	TRBJ2-7
CASSPVPPRSNEKLFF	TGTGCCAGCTCACCAGTCCCGCCTAGATCAAATGAAAAACTGTTTTTT	TRBV18	.	TRBJ1-4
CASSETGWDEQFF	TGTGCCAGCAGCGAGACAGGGTGGGATGAGCAGTTCTTC	TRBV6-5	TRBD1	TRBJ2-1
CSVEEGGTGGYEQYF	TGCAGCGTTGAAGAAGGGGGGACAGGGGGCTACGAGCAGTACTTC	TRBV29-1	TRBD1	TRBJ2-7
CASSQTRGSPGANVLTF	TGTGCCAGCAGCCAAACCAGGGGTTCGCCTGGGGCCAACGTCCTGACTTTC	TRBV11-3	.	TRBJ2-6
CASRLAFGDITYEQYF	TGTGCCAGCAGACTAGCGTTCGGGGACATAACCTACGAGCAGTACTTC	TRBV9	.	TRBJ2-7
CASRGTMGDNEQFF	TGTGCCAGCAGGGGGACAATGGGGGACAATGAGCAGTTCTTC	TRBV11-2	.	TRBJ2-1
CSVGLAVTEAFF	TGCAGCGTAGGACTGGCTGTCACTGAAGCTTTCTTT	TRBV29-1	.	TRBJ1-1
CASSPTGTTEAFF	TGTGCCAGCAGTCCGACAGGGACCACTGAAGCTTTCTTT	TRBV7-2	TRBD1	TRBJ1-1
CASSTRTGGYEQYF	TGTGCCAGTAGTACAAGGACAGGGGGGTACGAGCAGTACTTC	TRBV19	TRBD1	TRBJ2-7
CASSELTSVKSDNEQFF	TGCGCCAGCAGTGAACTGACTAGCGTTAAGTCGGACAATGAGCAGTTCTTC	TRBV10-1	TRBD2	TRBJ2-1
CASSPGQENIQYF	TGCGCCAGCAGCCCCGGACAGGAAAACATTCAGTACTTC	TRBV5-1	TRBD1	TRBJ2-4
CATSIWGRIDGYTF	TGTGCCACCAGCATCTGGGGGCGGATCGATGGCTACACCTTC	TRBV15	.	TRBJ1-2
CAISEGLAGGNEQFF	TGTGCCATCAGTGAGGGACTAGCGGGAGGGAATGAGCAGTTCTTC	TRBV10-3	TRBD2	TRBJ2-1
CASRRNEEQFF	TGTGCCAGCAGGAGGAACGAGGAGCAGTTCTTC	TRBV6-6	.	TRBJ2-1
CASSPDRDTGELFF	TGTGCCAGCAGCCCGGACAGAGACACCGGGGAGCTGTTTTTT	TRBV9	.	TRBJ2-2
CASSEVAGGSEQYF	TGCGCCAGCAGTGAGGTAGCGGGAGGCTCCGAGCAGTACTTC	TRBV10-2	TRBD2	TRBJ2-7
CAWSVGDRVNSPLHF	TGTGCCTGGAGTGTCGGGGACAGGGTGAATTCACCCCTCCACTTT	TRBV30	TRBD1	TRBJ1-6
CASSLEGGGEQYF	TGTGCCAGCAGCTTAGAGGGCGGGGGGGAGCAGTACTTC	TRBV7-6	TRBD2	TRBJ2-7
CASSFGTLLGIQYF	TGCGCCAGCAGCTTCGGGACACTTCTGGGGATCCAGTACTTC	TRBV5-1	.	TRBJ2-5
CAGSRGTGGNTEAFF	TGTGCCGGGAGTCGAGGGACAGGGGGAAACACTGAAGCTTTCTTT	TRBV30	TRBD1	TRBJ1-1
CASSLGPGEQYF	TGCGCCAGCAGCTTGGGACCGGGGGAGCAGTACTTC	TRBV5-1	.	TRBJ2-7
CSVTGGGPNTEAFF	TGCAGCGTGACCGGAGGAGGGCCGAACACTGAAGCTTTCTTT	TRBV29-1	.	TRBJ1-1
CASSSSPRELSYEQYF	TGTGCCAGCAGCTCTTCCCCGCGGGAATTGTCCTACGAGCAGTACTTC	TRBV7-9	.	TRBJ2-7
CSATGTAHNEQFF	TGCAGCGCTACCGGGACAGCCCATAATGAGCAGTTCTTC	TRBV29-1	TRBD1	TRBJ2-1
CASSIPGLAGYHEQFF	TGTGCCAGTAGTATCCCGGGACTAGCGGGGTATCATGAGCAGTTCTTC	TRBV19	TRBD2	TRBJ2-1
CASSLLAGPTGELFF	TGTGCCAGCAGCTTATTAGCGGGGCCCACCGGGGAGCTGTTTTTT	TRBV7-2	TRBD2	TRBJ2-2